This TCR beta chain is from a study of Graves' ophthalmopathy and Graves' hyperthyroidism. Study as a whole: Ahead of any treatment, peripheral blood was obtained at the initial diagnosis.

This clonotype was recorded at least ten times. Its target is not known. Transcripts of RNA were the source for amplifying TCR beta CDR3 regions. Amplification began with first-round RT-PCR using HTBI primers, then second-round multiplex PCR was performed. TCRdb re-called the multiplex PCR reads through MiXCR, storing one row per CDR3 protein. Of about 210,000 distinct CDR3 sequences in the sample, 29% were seen once. Between the trimmed V and J ends, which lost 5 bases and 1 base, there was a span of 12 bases. The CDR3 totals 14 residues. Study findings and constraints: Most thyroid clonotypes with frequency above 0.001 were detected in blood too.

The specimen sequenced was peripheral blood. The chain employs TRBV12-3 or TRBV12-4 and TRBJ2-7; no definite D call. This receptor was obtained from a man aged 45-65 years with Graves' ophthalmopathy. The CDR3 sequence: CASSPRFLSYEQYF. As DNA, the CDR3 is TGTGCCAGCAGTCCGAGATTCCTATCCTACGAGCAGTACTTC.